The TCR beta chain under discussion was sequenced for a study of PD-L1 blockade in urothelial cancer. Study-level findings and limits: Larger 3-week expansion of tumor-associated blood clones was seen in durable-benefit patients.

Of note for this clone: Its antigen is not known.

Only in-frame clones appear in the TCRdb table, and some are missing; sequencing was by immunoSEQ multiplex PCR. The data show some 20,000 clones, about 91% seen once. Germline lookup yields CDR1 SGHTA and CDR2 FQGNSA. This CDR3 is 15 amino acids long. V shed 5 bases, J shed 2 bases, and the junction held 9 bases outside the gene matches. The chain combines TRBV7-2 with TRBJ2-7; 7 nucleotides line up with TRBD2. The source was PBMCs, collected around atezolizumab (anti-PD-L1) treatment. The receptor was isolated from a man aged 45-65 years with urothelial cancer. The CDR3, as DNA: TGTGCCAGCAGCCCCGGACTAGTGATGGCCTACGAGCAGTACTTC. It specifies CASSPGLVMAYEQYF. Variable domain in full (rest from reference TRBV7-2 and TRBJ2-7): GAGVSQSPSNKVTEKGKDVELRCDPISGHTALYWYRQSLGQGLEFLIYFQGNSAPDKSGLPSDRFSAERTGGSVSTLTIQRTQQEDSAVYLCASSPGLVMAYEQYFGPGTRLTVT.